A single sample gave rise to the 23 T cell receptor beta chains below, sequenced in a study of chemoradiotherapy in HPV16-positive cancers. Sequenced by immunoSEQ multiplex PCR; TCRdb stores in-frame clones only, minus some. The sample shows about 6,500 clones, around 90% of them seen only once. The sample here was blood, taken from a patient who underwent chemoradiotherapy. These TCRs come from a human donor with HPV-associated anogenital cancer.

The rearrangement joins TRBV12-5 to TRBJ2-4; 8 bases align to TRBD2. CDR1 LGHNT and CDR2 FRNRAP come from the germline V gene. This CDR3 has 17 amino acids. Trimming at V came to 2 bases and at J to 8 bases, leaving 14 bases not matched to a gene. The CDR3 DNA reads TGTGCTAGTGGTTTGCTCCCTCTCAGCGGGGGAGGAGACATTCAGTACTTC. This gives the protein CASGLLPLSGGGDIQYF. The full variable domain, its missing parts supplied by reference TRBV12-5 and TRBJ2-4, is DARVTQTPRHKVTEMGQEVTMRCQPILGHNTVFWYRQTMMQGLELLAYFRNRAPLDDSGMPKDRFSAEMPDATLATLKIQPSEPRDSAVYFCASGLLPLSGGGDIQYFGAGTRLSVL.

The rearrangement links TRBV28 to TRBJ2-3; D possibly corresponds to TRBD2 (6 bases). Between the trimmed V and J ends, which lost 3 bases and 7 bases, there was a span of 17 bases. CDR3 length: 15 amino acids. Per the germline V gene, CDR1 is MDHEN and CDR2 is SYDVKM. CDR3 in DNA: TGTGCCAGCAGTTTTCAAGGCCCCGGGGGAAATACGCAGTATTTT. Protein: CASSFQGPGGNTQYF.

This chain uses TRBV9 with TRBJ1-1; 7 positions agree with TRBD1. The germline CDR1 and CDR2 sequences are SGDLS and YYNGEE. The trim removed 0 bases at V and 6 bases at J, leaving 5 bases unmatched. This CDR3 spans 14 amino acids. For the CDR3, the DNA is TGTGCCAGCAGCGTAGGACAGGGAGGTTCTGAAGCTTTCTTT. It yields the protein CASSVGQGGSEAFF.

This chain connects TRBV29-1 to TRBJ1-5, with D tentatively TRBD1 (6 bases). V lost 7 bases to trimming and J lost 6 bases, with 16 bases between them. This CDR3 spans 13 amino acids. CDR1 is SQVTM and CDR2 is ANQGSEA in the germline V gene. The CDR3 DNA is TGCAGCGCAAATGAGGGGGGCGGTCAGCCCCAGCATTTT. Translated, it gives CSANEGGGQPQHF.

The gene calls are TRBV5-1 and TRBJ2-3; no definite D call. CDR3 length: 17 residues. V lost 4 bases and J 3 bases, leaving 21 bases between the germline ends. Germline loops: CDR1 SGHRS, CDR2 YFSETQ. The CDR3 loop reads CASSPEMDHLRTDTQYF. CDR3 nucleotide sequence: TGCGCCAGCAGCCCCGAGATGGACCACCTGAGGACAGATACGCAGTATTTT.

The V gene is TRBV6-5, the J gene TRBJ1-6; 8 bases line up with TRBD1. The CDR3 has 15 amino acids. V lost 2 bases to trimming and J lost 6 bases; unmatched junction nucleotides: 3. CDR1 and CDR2 (germline): MNHEY, SVGAGI. CDR3 sequence: CASSYDDRGNSPLHF. Here the CDR3 DNA reads TGTGCCAGCAGTTACGACGACAGGGGTAATTCACCCCTCCACTTT.

V usage is TRBV5-1 and J usage is TRBJ2-1, with D unresolved. CDR3 length: 14 amino acids. V lost 1 base, J lost 9 bases, and 14 bases lay in between. Per the germline V gene, CDR1 is SGHRS and CDR2 is YFSETQ. The CDR3 reads CASSLSSGRVEQFF. CDR3 DNA: TGCGCCAGCAGCTTGTCATCGGGTCGGGTTGAGCAGTTCTTC.

J is TRBJ2-7 and V is TRBV25-1, with D perhaps matching TRBD2 (6 bases). This CDR3 comprises 11 residues. V was cut by 5 bases and J by 7 bases, with 9 bases left in between. Germline lookup yields CDR1 MGHDK and CDR2 SYGVNS. Here the CDR3 reads CASSPGREQYF. The CDR3 nucleotides read TGTGCCAGCAGTCCAGGGAGGGAGCAGTACTTC.

This clone was recorded a few times. CDR3 DNA: TGTGCCAGCAGTTACTCGAACACAGGGCTCGAGCAGTACTTC. Translation gives CASSYSNTGLEQYF. This chain uses TRBV6-6 with TRBJ2-7; possibly TRBD1 for D (6 bases). CDR1 and CDR2 (germline): MNHNY, SVGAGI (reference sequence). V was shortened by 0 bases and J by 6 bases, with 12 bases between the two germline ends. CDR3 length: 14 residues.

This clone was found a few times. The chain joins TRBV6-5 to TRBJ2-7; a possible D gene is TRBD2 (5 bases). Germline V lookup: CDR1 MNHEY, CDR2 SVGAGI. This CDR3 has 13 amino acids. V was trimmed by 6 bases and J by 10 bases, leaving 19 bases between them. CDR3 sequence: CASRAVGVRVQYF. The CDR3 DNA reads TGTGCCAGCAGGGCCGTCGGGGTGAGGGTTCAGTACTTC.

CDR3 in amino acids: CASSLVGSNQPQHF. The CDR3 DNA reads TGTGCCAGCAGTTTAGTGGGTAGCAATCAGCCCCAGCATTTT. The chain carries TRBV28 and TRBJ1-5; D unclear. This CDR3 comprises 14 residues. The germline V gene encodes CDR1 MDHEN and CDR2 SYDVKM. V lost 2 bases and J lost 0, with 5 bases in between.

The rearrangement uses TRBV7-8 and TRBJ2-3; 12 bases are a match to TRBD2. Germline V gives CDR1 SGHVS, CDR2 FQNEAQ. The V and J ends lost 8 bases and 3 bases, in that order; junction bases with no gene match: 12. The CDR3 has 17 amino acids. CDR3 residues: CASPGQRTSGITDTQYF. The DNA of the CDR3 is TGTGCCAGCCCTGGACAGCGGACTAGCGGGATAACAGATACGCAGTATTTT.

The V call is TRBV6-5, the J call TRBJ2-1; 7 bases align to TRBD2. The CDR3 covers 15 residues. Trimming removed 3 bases from V and 5 bases from J; junction bases left unmatched: 7. Germline V CDR1 and CDR2: MNHEY, SVGAGI. CDR3 sequence (DNA): TGTGCCAGCAGTTATGCACTAGCGACCCACAATGAGCAGTTCTTC. It translates to CASSYALATHNEQFF.

The chain joins TRBV5-1 to TRBJ2-3; 10 nucleotides align to TRBD2. The CDR3 runs 16 residues. V trimming: 3 bases; J trimming: 0 bases; junction bases outside the gene matches: 4. CDR1 SGHRS and CDR2 YFSETQ come from the germline V gene. CDR3 in DNA: TGCGCCAGCAGCTACGAGGGACTAGCGAGCACAGATACGCAGTATTTT. Translating gives CASSYEGLASTDTQYF.

The chain has TRBV5-1 and TRBJ2-3, with D uncertain. Trimming cost V 0 bases and J 1 base, with 6 bases left between them. Germline-derived CDR1 and CDR2 are SGHRS and YFSETQ. The CDR3 extends over 14 amino acids. The DNA of the CDR3 is TGCGCCAGCAGCTTGGGTGGAGGCACAGATACGCAGTATTTT. Protein sequence: CASSLGGGTDTQYF.

The J gene is TRBJ2-7, the V gene TRBV6-6, with 7 bases identical to TRBD2. V shed 7 bases and J 7 bases; nucleotides not matched to a gene: 7. Germline V CDR1 and CDR2: MNHNY, SVGAGI (reference sequence). The CDR3 contains 12 residues. The CDR3 loop is CASTGLLREQYF. The CDR3 nucleotides read TGTGCCAGCACGGGACTACTAAGAGAGCAGTACTTC.

The V gene is TRBV18, the J gene TRBJ2-7, with no clear D. Per the germline V gene, CDR1 is KGHSH and CDR2 is LQKENI. This CDR3 is 14 amino acids long. V was trimmed by 5 bases and J by 5 bases, leaving 16 bases between them. Here the CDR3 reads CASSTEVYGNEQYF. The CDR3 DNA reads as TGTGCCAGCTCAACAGAGGTATACGGAAACGAGCAGTACTTC.

The chain has TRBV28 and TRBJ1-5, with a tentative D call TRBD1 (6 bases). There are 12 residues in the CDR3. Trimming removed 3 bases at V and 7 bases at J, with 7 bases between. The V gene's germline CDR1 is MDHEN and CDR2 SYDVKM. The CDR3 loop reads CASSLGAQPQHF. CDR3 nucleotide sequence: TGTGCCAGCAGTTTGGGGGCCCAGCCCCAGCATTTT.

The V gene is TRBV7-2, the J gene TRBJ2-5; no definite D call. This CDR3 comprises 12 residues. Per germline, CDR1 SGHTA and CDR2 FQGNSA. V dropped 5 bases and J dropped 4 bases, with 8 bases sitting between them. The DNA of the CDR3 is TGTGCCAGCAGCATTTCGGCAGAGACCCAGTACTTC. Amino acid sequence: CASSISAETQYF.

The chain is built from TRBV7-2 and TRBJ1-1; D unclear. Trimming removed 2 bases from V and 4 bases from J, with 11 bases in between. The CDR3 runs 14 residues. Germline V CDR1 and CDR2: SGHTA, FQGNSA. The DNA of the CDR3 is TGTGCCAGCAGCTTAAGCGGAGGGAGCACTGAAGCTTTCTTT. Protein sequence: CASSLSGGSTEAFF.

This chain connects TRBV19 to TRBJ2-7; D gene uncertain. Germline CDR1 is LNHDA and CDR2 is SQIVND (reference sequence). V lost 7 bases to trimming and J lost 4 bases, with 11 bases between them. The CDR3 runs to 12 residues. DNA of the CDR3: TGTGCCAGTACCAATGATCGTTACGAGCAGTACTTC. Amino acid sequence: CASTNDRYEQYF. Full variable domain (rest looked up from reference TRBV19 and TRBJ2-7): DGGITQSPKYLFRKEGQNVTLSCEQNLNHDAMYWYRQDPGQGLRLIYYSQIVNDFQKGDIAEGYSVSREKKESFPLTVTSAQKNPTAFYLCASTNDRYEQYFGPGTRLTVT.

This chain uses TRBV11-3 with TRBJ2-3; D not certain. The CDR3 runs to 12 residues. Germline V CDR1 and CDR2: SGHNT, YENEEA. Trimming cost V 4 bases and J 6 bases, with 8 bases left between them. CDR3 amino acids: CASSSSSDTQYF. The CDR3 DNA sequence: TGTGCCAGCAGCTCCTCCTCGGATACGCAGTATTTT.

The V gene is TRBV7-2, the J gene TRBJ2-6; D ambiguous. Germline CDR1 is SGHTA and CDR2 is FQGNSA. Trimming removed 6 bases from V and 0 bases from J, with 12 bases in between. The CDR3 consists of 16 residues. CDR3 sequence reads: CASRSTSVSGANVLTF. CDR3 DNA: TGTGCCAGCAGATCAACCTCCGTCTCTGGGGCCAACGTCCTGACTTTC.